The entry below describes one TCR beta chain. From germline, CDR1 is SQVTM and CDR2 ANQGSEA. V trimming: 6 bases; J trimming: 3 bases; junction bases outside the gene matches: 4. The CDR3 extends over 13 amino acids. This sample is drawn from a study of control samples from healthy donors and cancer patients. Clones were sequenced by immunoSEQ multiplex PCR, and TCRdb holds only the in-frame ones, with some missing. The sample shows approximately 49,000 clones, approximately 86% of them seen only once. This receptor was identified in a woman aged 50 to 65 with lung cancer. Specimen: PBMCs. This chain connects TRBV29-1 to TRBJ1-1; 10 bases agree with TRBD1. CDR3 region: CSVGGQGHTEAFF. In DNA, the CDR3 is TGCAGCGTGGGGGGACAGGGGCACACTGAAGCTTTCTTT.